One and the same sample provided the 29 T cell receptor beta chains below, sequenced in a study of T cells in Graves' hyperthyroidism and ophthalmopathy. The investigators amplified TCR beta CDR3 regions from RNA transcripts. Using the HTBI primer set, a first-round RT-PCR was run on the TCR CDR3. Each CDR3 protein gets one entry after TCRdb re-called the multiplex PCR reads with MiXCR. Among 650,000 to 800,000 distinct CDR3 sequences listed, 45% were seen once. Specimen: peripheral blood or thyroid tissue (not recorded which). These receptors were collected from an adult man with Graves' disease, either hyperthyroidism or ophthalmopathy (not recorded which).

A few counts support this clonotype. The chain combines TRBV7-3 with TRBJ2-7; no clear D gene. Germline V gene lookup returns CDR1 SGHTA and CDR2 FQGTGA. The CDR3 consists of 13 residues. V lost 3 bases and J 2 bases, leaving 8 bases between the germline ends. CDR3 DNA sequence: TGTGCCAGCAGCTTTGCTGGTACCTACGAGCAGTACTTC. It codes for CASSFAGTYEQYF.

This clonotype appeared many times. One end of the junction is discordant with germline, which a read error may explain. The chain carries TRBV10-3 and TRBJ1-6; TRBD1 might be the D (6 bases). Germline V gene sequence: CDR1 ENHRY, CDR2 SYGVKD. The CDR3 is made up of 17 amino acids. The CDR3 coding sequence is TGTGCCAGCAGTGAGGGGGGGCAGGCGAGGAGGAATTCACCCCTCCACTTT. Protein sequence: CASSEGGQARRNSPLHF.

This clonotype appeared a single time. V is TRBV2 and J is TRBJ1-1; possibly TRBD1 for D (5 bases). The V gene lost 5 bases and the J gene lost 2 bases, with 15 bases spanning the gap. Germline values: CDR1 SNHLY, CDR2 FYNNEI. This CDR3 is 15 amino acids long. CDR3 region: CASSWGRVGNTEAFF. In nucleotides, the CDR3 is TGTGCCAGCAGTTGGGGGAGGGTGGGCAACACTGAAGCTTTCTTT.

V and J are TRBV19 and TRBJ1-2, with 11 nucleotides matching TRBD1. The CDR3 has 15 residues. Per germline, CDR1 LNHDA and CDR2 SQIVND (reference sequence). The trim removed 11 bases at V and 3 bases at J, leaving 11 bases unmatched. As DNA, the CDR3 is TGTGCCTGGAGTGCTCTGGGACAGGGGGACTATGGCTACACCTTC. This translates into CAWSALGQGDYGYTF.

In this sample, this clonotype turned up a few times. This sequence joins TRBV7-6 and TRBJ1-1, with 11 bases matching TRBD1. The germline V gene has CDR1 SGHVS and CDR2 FNYEAQ. Trimming removed 1 base from V and 0 bases from J; junction bases left unmatched: 1. The CDR3 is 16 amino acids. CDR3 amino acids: CASSLGTGGVNTEAFF. The DNA for the CDR3 is TGTGCCAGCAGCTTAGGGACAGGGGGCGTGAACACTGAAGCTTTCTTT.

This clonotype has a count of ten or more. This chain connects TRBV25-1 to TRBJ1-2; D unclear. The CDR3 covers 14 residues. V was trimmed by 0 bases and J by 1 base, leaving 6 bases between them. Germline CDR1 is MGHDK and CDR2 is SYGVNS. CDR3 loop: CASSEYGDNYGYTF. CDR3 nucleotide sequence: TGTGCCAGCAGTGAATACGGGGATAACTATGGCTACACCTTC.

CDR3 DNA sequence: TGTGCCAGCAGCGTAGGAGGGACAGGGGGACCTCGGGAGACCCAGTACTTC. This gives the protein CASSVGGTGGPRETQYF. The chain is built from TRBV9 and TRBJ2-5; TRBD1 agrees at 11 bases. The CDR3 consists of 17 residues. Germline CDR1 and CDR2: SGDLS and YYNGEE. V lost 0 bases to trimming and J lost 5 bases; unmatched junction nucleotides: 9.

This clonotype was seen a few times. The chain uses TRBV7-9 and TRBJ2-5, with a possible D match to TRBD2 (5 bases). Deletions cut 2 bases from V and 1 base from J, with 11 bases between. This CDR3 has 15 residues. The germline gives CDR1 SEHNR, CDR2 FQNEAQ (reference sequence). The CDR3 is CASSLFSVTQETQYF. CDR3 nucleotides: TGTGCCAGCAGCTTATTTAGCGTTACCCAAGAGACCCAGTACTTC.

The chain uses TRBV6-5 and TRBJ2-2, with 7 positions matching TRBD2. The CDR3 extends over 13 amino acids. V was pared by 4 bases and J by 9 bases, with 5 bases of the junction left unmatched. Germline V CDR1 and CDR2: MNHEY, SVGAGI. CDR3 in DNA: TGTGCCAGCAGTTGGGGGGAGGGCCGGGAGCTGTTTTTT. It is translated as CASSWGEGRELFF.

The gene calls are TRBV12-3 or TRBV12-4 and TRBJ1-6, with D perhaps TRBD1 (5 bases). The V end was cut by 6 bases, the J end by 0 bases, with 12 bases between. The CDR3 is 16 residues long. CDR3 bases: TGTGCCAGCAGCCAACGGGGCGGCTCCTATAATTCACCCCTCCACTTT. Amino acid sequence: CASSQRGGSYNSPLHF.

V and J are TRBV19 and TRBJ1-5; D remains unclear. CDR1 is LNHDA and CDR2 is SQIVND in the germline V gene (reference sequence). V was cut by 6 bases and J by 12 bases, with 18 bases left in between. This CDR3 has 13 residues. CDR3 sequence: CASRGVGTPDQHF. CDR3 sequence (DNA): TGTGCCAGTAGGGGCGTGGGAACCCCGGACCAGCATTTT.

This clonotype was counted only a few times. V gene TRBV7-2 combines with J gene TRBJ1-2; TRBD1 matches 9 bases. Germline V lookup: CDR1 SGHTA, CDR2 FQGNSA. V shed 0 bases, J shed 4 bases, and the junction held 6 bases outside the gene matches. The CDR3 spans 16 residues. CDR3 in DNA: TGTGCCAGCAGCTTAGCGTACAGGGGGCGCGGCTATGGCTACACCTTC. Its protein product is CASSLAYRGRGYGYTF.

This clonotype was recorded many times. As DNA, the CDR3 is TGTGCCAGCAGTGAAGGGGGGTGGACCGACTATGGCTACACCTTC. Its translation is CASSEGGWTDYGYTF. The chain recombines TRBV25-1 with TRBJ1-2; a weak D match, TRBD1 (5 bases). This CDR3 is built from 15 residues. Deletions cut 2 bases from V and 3 bases from J, with 13 bases between. Germline assignment: CDR1 MGHDK and CDR2 SYGVNS.

The table lists this clonotype with many counts. The V and J genes are TRBV29-1 and TRBJ2-7; 7 positions agree with TRBD2. The CDR3 contains 14 residues. With 5 bases clipped from V and 2 bases from J, the junction kept 9 bases outside the gene matches. Germline V gene sequence: CDR1 SQVTM, CDR2 ANQGSEA. DNA for the CDR3: TGCAGCGTTTCTCTAGCGGAAAGTGCCTACGAGCAGTACTTC. Its translation: CSVSLAESAYEQYF.

The rearrangement links TRBV29-1 to TRBJ2-7; D is ambiguous. Looked up from germline, CDR1 is SQVTM and CDR2 is ANQGSEA. V lost 4 bases, J lost 1 base, and 5 bases lay in between. This CDR3 is built from 11 residues. In nucleotides, the CDR3 is TGCAGCGTTGCGAGGTCCTACGAGCAGTACTTC. It yields the protein CSVARSYEQYF.

The V call is TRBV10-3, the J call TRBJ2-1; TRBD2 aligns across 10 bases. With V trimmed by 6 bases and J by 6 bases, 2 bases remained unmatched. This CDR3 has 13 residues. Germline lookup yields CDR1 ENHRY and CDR2 SYGVKD. CDR3 protein: CAISPSGSNEQFF. The CDR3 DNA is TGTGCCATCAGCCCTAGCGGGAGCAATGAGCAGTTCTTC.

The chain combines TRBV12-3 or TRBV12-4 with TRBJ2-7; D is undetermined. The length of the CDR3 is 15 residues. CDR3 region: CASGLVPLAYYEQYF. The DNA for the CDR3 is TGTGCTAGTGGTTTGGTCCCTCTTGCATACTACGAGCAGTACTTC.

This clonotype was counted at least ten times. V gene TRBV20-1 combines with J gene TRBJ1-6, with D possibly matching TRBD1 (5 bases). The length of the CDR3 is 14 residues. V was shortened by 6 bases and J by 7 bases, with 16 bases between the two germline ends. Germline V lookup: CDR1 DFQATT, CDR2 SNEGSKA (reference sequence). The CDR3 protein is CSAGSQGGNSPLHF. The CDR3 nucleotides read TGCAGTGCGGGGAGCCAGGGAGGGAATTCACCCCTCCACTTT.

V gene TRBV19 combines with J gene TRBJ1-5; D gene unclear. The CDR3 runs to 15 residues. CDR1 LNHDA and CDR2 SQIVND come from the germline V gene (reference sequence). The V end was cut by 4 bases, the J end by 8 bases, with 18 bases between. CDR3 sequence (DNA): TGTGCCAGTAGTAGGCCGGGCCCCGGTCGGGAGCCCCAGCATTTT. Its protein is CASSRPGPGREPQHF.

The chain combines TRBV12-3 or TRBV12-4 with TRBJ2-7; D possibly corresponds to TRBD2 (6 bases). Trimming stripped 8 bases from V and 4 bases from J, with 18 bases between. This CDR3 has 14 amino acids. CDR3 residues: CASQVSGSGYEQYF. The DNA for the CDR3 is TGTGCCAGCCAAGTCTCCGGGAGCGGGTACGAGCAGTACTTC.

On this clonotype: This may be a read error, as it is one base from a much larger clone. The rearrangement joins TRBV7-9 to TRBJ1-3; the D is unclear. Germline CDR1 reads SEHNR; CDR2 reads FQNEAQ (reference sequence). The CDR3 covers 16 residues. DNA of the CDR3: TGTGCCAGCAGCTTAGTGTTGGGCAGCTCTGGAAACACCGTATATTTT. As protein: CASSLVLGSSGNTVYF.

This clonotype was detected many times. This chain links TRBV15 with TRBJ1-4; 7 nucleotides match TRBD1. CDR3 length equals 16 residues. The J segment lost 4 bases and the V segment lost 0 bases, leaving 5 bases of the junction unmatched. In germline, CDR1 is LNHNV, CDR2 YYDKDF (reference sequence). The chain's CDR3 is CATSRDRTGLNEKLFF. CDR3 nucleotide sequence: TGTGCCACCAGCAGAGATCGGACAGGACTTAATGAAAAACTGTTTTTT.

This clonotype was counted between two and nine times. The rearrangement joins TRBV6-1 to TRBJ2-2; 11 bases are shared with TRBD2. The V gene end was trimmed by 6 bases and the J gene end by 5 bases; junction bases not matched to a gene: 5. Germline assignment: CDR1 MNHNS and CDR2 SASEGT. CDR3 size: 15 residues. This chain's CDR3 is CASSGTSGFTGELFF. CDR3 in DNA: TGTGCCAGCAGCGGGACTAGCGGATTTACCGGGGAGCTGTTTTTT.

Comments on this clonotype: One base away lies a much larger clone, so this may be a sequencing read error. This chain links TRBV29-1 with TRBJ2-7; TRBD1 is a possible D gene (6 bases). Germline CDR1 and CDR2: SQVTM and ANQGSEA. This CDR3 comprises 11 residues. The CDR3 DNA sequence: TGCGGCGTTGGACAGCTCTACGAGCAGTACTTC. This gives the protein CGVGQLYEQYF.

In regard to this clonotype: This may be a read error: a much more frequent sequence differs by one nucleotide. The gene calls are TRBV20-1 and TRBJ2-5; unclear D gene. The CDR3 has 12 amino acids. From germline, CDR1 is DFQATT and CDR2 SNEGSKA (reference sequence). CDR3 DNA sequence: TGCAGTGCGGATTTGCACCAAGAGGCCCAGTACTTC. This codes for CSADLHQEAQYF.

To note about this clonotype: This may stem from a read error, because a much larger clone lies one nucleotide away. The chain is built from TRBV20-1 and TRBJ2-7; 8 bases map to TRBD1. The CDR3 spans 12 residues. CDR1 and CDR2 (germline): DFQATT, SNEGSKA (reference sequence). The V and J ends lost 4 bases and 6 bases, in that order; junction bases with no gene match: 5. CDR3: CSAKETGGEQYF. The CDR3 DNA follows: TGCAGTGCTAAGGAAACAGGGGGCGAGCAGTACTTC.

The chain links TRBV7-9 to TRBJ2-7; TRBD1 agrees at 10 bases. The CDR3 has 18 residues. The V and J ends lost 4 bases and 0 bases, in that order; junction bases with no gene match: 12. The V gene's germline CDR1 is SEHNR and CDR2 FQNEAQ (reference sequence). CDR3: CASSYSGQGTSSSYEQYF. The CDR3 bases are TGTGCCAGCAGCTACTCGGGACAGGGGACTTCGAGCTCCTACGAGCAGTACTTC.

The rearrangement joins TRBV19 to TRBJ1-1; 9 bases agree with TRBD1. Germline V gene lookup returns CDR1 LNHDA and CDR2 SQIVND (reference sequence). The CDR3 spans 14 residues. The V gene end was trimmed by 9 bases and the J gene end by 2 bases; junction bases not matched to a gene: 7. The CDR3 DNA reads as TGTGCCAGCGGTAAGGACAGGGGAAACACTGAAGCTTTCTTT. Translating gives CASGKDRGNTEAFF. Filled out from reference TRBV19 and TRBJ1-1, the complete variable domain reads DGGITQSPKYLFRKEGQNVTLSCEQNLNHDAMYWYRQDPGQGLRLIYYSQIVNDFQKGDIAEGYSVSREKKESFPLTVTSAQKNPTAFYLCASGKDRGNTEAFFGQGTRLTVV.

The gene calls are TRBV11-3 and TRBJ1-1, with unresolved D. Per germline, CDR1 SGHNT and CDR2 YENEEA. V was cut by 3 bases and J by 7 bases, with 12 bases left in between. This CDR3 has 13 amino acids. CDR3 DNA sequence: TGTGCCAGCAGCTTTCGGGCGGACTATGAAGCTTTCTTT. Residues: CASSFRADYEAFF.